This TCR beta chain came from a study of shared clonotypes between healthy human individuals (dated by TCRdb to about 2020). The study in broad terms: The cohort included a few men and two women between 18 and 49 years of age. Per donor, three plates each were used for CD4 naive and CD4 memory, two for CD8 naive, and one for CD8 memory. To estimate repertoire size and how much clonotypes are shared between individuals, the study performed deep sequencing of blood TCR repertoires from roughly five healthy adults. To increase sequencing depth and limit assay-specific biases, TCR repertoire library preparation and sequencing were carried out by different laboratories using diverse techniques. Each donor's leukapheresis produced roughly between about 0.9 and 9.5 billion PBMCs.

On this clone itself: Which antigen it targets is not known. Per-base quality was not reported, and no clone a single base away is much larger than it.

What the authors observed across the whole study: The genetic and exposure-history diversity represented was limited by the small number of donors. Naive subsets generally had larger estimated clonotype richness than memory subsets. Across four donors, 5% to 6% of naive CD4, roughly 3.8% of naive CD8, about 2.3% of memory CD4, and over 0.35% of memory CD8 clonotypes were shared. Clonotypes shared by all four sorted-subset donors showed higher generation probabilities than non-shared clonotypes. Only blood was sampled, and tissue TCR repertoires likely differ from those in blood. Based on pairwise subsampling, the degree of clonotype sharing among donors was expected to be affected by sequencing depth. Incomplete sequencing was indicated by rarefaction of sorted-subset datasets, despite the large sequencing depth.

Using the deep immunoSEQ assay, multiplex PCR amplified TCR CDR3 regions from genomic DNA. Extracted genomic DNA from each cell subset was spread evenly across all wells of several immunoSEQ 96-well plates, with each plate serving as a replicate. Each replicate PCR for sorted subsets received approximately 220 ng genomic DNA, equal to tens of thousands of T cell genomes. The purified libraries were quantified using a Qubit 3.0 fluorometer, sized with a Bioanalyzer 2100, and then quantified again using the KAPA Library Quantification kit. Every immunoSEQ 96-well plate was sequenced on a separate single-read 150-cycle Illumina NextSeq 550 flow cell. As for how the authors treated the data: The immunoSEQ output contained only junctional sequences without quality scores, so filtering could not match that applied to full-length reads. Sequences were annotated with PyIR, a Python wrapper for IgBLAST v1.9, and V/J genes and CDR3 were assigned using IMGT germline references. Reads were filtered out if the reads had weak V/J assignments (E-value above 1e-6), no CDR3, stop codons, out-of-frame junctions, or ambiguous translated residues. V3J clonotypes were defined as sequences sharing the same inferred V gene, J gene, and CDR3 amino acid sequence. To compute the percentage overlap between repertoires, the number of shared unique clonotypes was divided by the size of the smaller repertoire. Three approaches were used to assess repertoire richness: RTK rarefaction, the Chao1 estimator, and Recon v2.1 estimates of unobserved clonotypes. Generation probabilities for all TCRbeta clonotypes obtained by the gDNA method from a handful of donors were computed using OLGA. TCRdb retrieved this table from immuneACCESS and kept in-frame rearrangements only. Not all clones are present; in checked studies, unresolved V genes account for under half, and no reason is known for the remainder. The V and J calls and clone size are taken from that table; D and trimming were inferred from the DNA. The sample table records over a million clones; 95% to 99% of these occur just once. The ten largest make up approximately 0.44% of the sample.

The donors were healthy, HIV-negative adults who had no recently reported acute infections or vaccinations. Every donor was a Caucasian adult residing in Nashville, Tennessee, USA. CD4+ T cells were enriched by magnetic negative selection; naive cells were then positively selected on CD45RA, and the negative fraction formed the memory subset. Blood was obtained by leukapheresis, after which PBMCs were separated by Ficoll-Histopaque density gradient centrifugation and cryopreserved in liquid nitrogen vapor phase. Analytical flow cytometry was used to check the purity and quantity of each magnetically sorted T cell population. Genomic DNA was isolated from each sorted fraction and quantified by UV absorbance on a Nanodrop 2000c. V is clipped by 3 bases and J by 0 bases, and the sequence between their germline boundaries is 7 bases long. CDR1 and CDR2, looked up from the germline V gene, are SQVTM and ANQGSEA. The CDR3 contains 13 residues, cysteine and phenylalanine counted. Here the CDR3 DNA is all that survives: 39 bases in frame from base 1.

The receptor was derived from a man aged 30 to 45 in good health. The chain is made from TRBV29-1 and TRBJ2-3, with the D gene call left open. The sample taken for sequencing was naive CD4+ T cells sorted from blood. The cell subset or site label corresponds to: CD45RA+ positively selected. The CDR3 sequence is CSVETDSTDTQYF. In nucleotide form, the sequence is TGCAGCGTTGAGACGGACAGCACAGATACGCAGTATTTT.